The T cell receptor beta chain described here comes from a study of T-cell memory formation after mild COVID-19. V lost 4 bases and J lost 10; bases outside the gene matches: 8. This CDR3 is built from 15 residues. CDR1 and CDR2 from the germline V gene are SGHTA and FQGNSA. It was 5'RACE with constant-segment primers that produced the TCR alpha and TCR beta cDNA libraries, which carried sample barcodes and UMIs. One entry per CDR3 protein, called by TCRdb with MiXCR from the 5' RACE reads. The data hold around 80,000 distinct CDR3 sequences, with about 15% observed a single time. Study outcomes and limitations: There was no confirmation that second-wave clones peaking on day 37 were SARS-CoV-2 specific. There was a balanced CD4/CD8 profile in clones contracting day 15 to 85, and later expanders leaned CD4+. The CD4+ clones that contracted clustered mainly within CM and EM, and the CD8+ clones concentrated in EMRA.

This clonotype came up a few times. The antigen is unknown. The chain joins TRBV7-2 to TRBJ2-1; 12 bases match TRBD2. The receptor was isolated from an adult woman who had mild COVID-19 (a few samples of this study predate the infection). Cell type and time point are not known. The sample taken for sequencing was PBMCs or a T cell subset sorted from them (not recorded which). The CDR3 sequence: CASSSNVGLAGEQFF. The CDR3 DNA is TGTGCCAGCAGCTCCAACGTAGGACTAGCGGGGGAGCAGTTCTTC.